This record looks at one T cell receptor beta chain sequence and its context. Its antigen is as yet unknown. Data came from immunoSEQ multiplex PCR; TCRdb stores just in-frame clones and leaves some out. The table includes about 330,000 clones, 85% to 90% detected once. Described treatment: around 19 received Ad26.COV2.S at low or high dose, single or two shots; roughly five received placebo; per-sample allocation not given. Repertoires come from day 63 after the first vaccine or placebo injection. The data are from a study of Ad26.COV2.S vaccination and SARS-CoV-2 variants. On the study more broadly: Once, or twice with 56 days between doses, Ad26.COV2.S was given intramuscularly. Findings and caveats of the study: After vaccination, substantial breadth of spike-specific CD8+ and CD4+ responses was reported.

The CDR3 contains 16 residues. V lost 0 bases to trimming and J lost 5 bases; unmatched junction nucleotides: 7. Germline V lookup: CDR1 MNHEY, CDR2 SVGAGI. The sequencing used peripheral blood, collected in a trial of Ad26.COV2.S vaccine versus placebo. This chain connects TRBV6-5 to TRBJ1-1; 9 bases map to TRBD1. This TCR was sampled from a person between 18 and 59 years old who received the Ad26.COV2.S COVID-19 vaccine or a placebo. CDR3 loop: CASSYSTGGSLTEAFF. CDR3 nucleotide sequence: TGTGCCAGCAGTTACTCGACAGGGGGGAGCCTAACTGAAGCTTTCTTT.